The next 6 T cell receptor beta chains were all read from a single sample in a study of neurological immune-mediated disorders. A single record per CDR3 protein comes from TCRdb applying MiXCR to the 5' RACE reads. The sample carries more than 50,000 distinct CDR3 sequences, about 3.7% recorded once. The sequencing input was PBMCs. Receptors were obtained from a woman in her 50s with multiple sclerosis.

The table lists this clonotype with a few counts. A much more abundant neighbour one base away suggests this may be a read error. The V gene is TRBV2, the J gene TRBJ1-4, with D unclear. This CDR3 comprises 14 residues. With 7 bases removed from V and 5 bases from J, the gap between germline ends came to 14 bases. CDR1 is SNHLY and CDR2 is FYNNEI in the germline V gene. The CDR3 here is CASNPGTKNEKLFF. CDR3 bases: TGTGCCAGCAATCCGGGTACGAAGAATGAAAAACTGTTTTTT.

This clonotype was counted at least ten times. This sequence joins TRBV6-6 and TRBJ1-5; D is perhaps TRBD1 (5 bases). V lost 6 bases and J lost 0, with 9 bases in between. Germline V gene lookup returns CDR1 MNHNY and CDR2 SVGAGI (reference sequence). The length of the CDR3 is 14 residues. The CDR3 region has the DNA TGTGCCAGCAGGACAGAGATTAGCAATCAGCCCCAGCATTTT. As protein: CASRTEISNQPQHF.

This clonotype was recorded many times. The V gene is TRBV20-1, the J gene TRBJ2-4; no reliable D call. Trimming shortened V by 3 bases and J by 0 bases, and 9 bases separated the two germline ends. The CDR3 has 14 residues. The germline CDR1 and CDR2 sequences are DFQATT and SNEGSKA (reference sequence). The CDR3, as DNA: TGCAGTGCTAGCAAAGTACTAGCCAAAAACATTCAGTACTTC. Amino acid sequence: CSASKVLAKNIQYF.

There are many counts of this clonotype. The V call is TRBV10-3, the J call TRBJ2-2, with 14 bases that match TRBD2. The ends lost 0 bases at V and 3 bases at J; junction bases unmatched: 6. Germline CDR1 reads ENHRY; CDR2 reads SYGVKD. The length of the CDR3 is 19 residues. The DNA of the CDR3 is TGTGCCATCAGTGAGTCGAGACTAGCGGGAGGGCCTGACACCGGGGAGCTGTTTTTT. This encodes CAISESRLAGGPDTGELFF.

A note on this clonotype: A much bigger clone sits one base away, suggesting this may be a read error. Because the CDR3 is missing its conserved closing phenylalanine or tryptophan, this is likely a read error. The CDR3: CASRGTPSSYEQYI. The CDR3 DNA reads as TGTGCCAGCAGAGGGACGCCCAGCTCCTACGAGCAGTACATC. The J gene is TRBJ2-7, the V gene TRBV3-1; either TRBD1 or TRBD2 may fit D (5 bases each). V shed 6 bases and J shed 0 bases, with 12 bases lying between them. Germline assignment: CDR1 LGHDT and CDR2 YNNKEL (reference sequence). The CDR3 sequence is 14 residues long.

This clonotype has at least ten counts. The chain joins TRBV6-2 or TRBV6-3 to TRBJ2-7; 7 bases match TRBD1. The germline gives CDR1 MNHEY, CDR2 SVGEGT. The length of the CDR3 is 14 residues. The ends lost 6 bases at V and 1 base at J; junction bases unmatched: 6. The CDR3 reads CASRTPGQSYEQYF. The CDR3 region has the DNA TGTGCCAGCAGGACCCCGGGACAGTCCTACGAGCAGTACTTC.